This TCR beta chain is drawn from a study of OX40 agonist ivuxolimab in advanced cancers. Study information: Every 2 weeks, patients got intravenous ivuxolimab at one of six dose levels (0.01-10 mg/kg).

This clone was recorded a few times. Only in-frame clones appear in the TCRdb table, and some are missing; sequencing was by immunoSEQ multiplex PCR. The sample shows under 65,000 clones, more than 85% of them seen only once. Germline CDR1 is LNHDA and CDR2 is SQIVND (reference sequence). The CDR3 length is 17 residues. Trimming removed 2 bases from V and 3 bases from J; junction bases left unmatched: 8. The input for sequencing was CD4+ or CD8+ T cells sorted from blood, taken in a trial of the OX40 agonist ivuxolimab. The gene calls are TRBV19 and TRBJ2-3; 10 bases are a match to TRBD2. This clonotype was obtained from an adult with an advanced solid tumor such as melanoma, head and neck, liver or kidney cancer. The DNA for the CDR3 is TGTGCCAGTAGTATAACAGCGGGAGGGCCCGATACAGATACGCAGTATTTT. Residues: CASSITAGGPDTDTQYF.